These 26 T cell receptor beta chains came from one sample sequenced in a study of regulatory dendritic cells for organ transplantation. No antigen is known for these receptors. Profiled with immunoSEQ multiplex PCR; TCRdb holds only in-frame clones, not every one. The profile shows 9,500 to 15,000 clones, around two thirds of them singletons. Allogeneic regulatory or mature dendritic cells were co-cultured for 4 to 6 days with CFSE-labeled sorted T cells at 1:10. Sequenced input: naive CD8+ T cells from blood cultured with dendritic cells. Documented subset: CD45RA+ naive T cells. These receptors were taken from a human donor in good health.

V is TRBV27 and J is TRBJ2-7; TRBD2 matches 10 bases. The CDR3 is 16 residues long. CDR1 is MNHEY and CDR2 is SMNVEV in the germline V gene (reference sequence). J lost 6 bases, V lost 7 bases, and 15 bases had no gene match. Here the CDR3 reads CASTAHPELAGIEQYF. The CDR3 DNA sequence: TGTGCCAGCACCGCTCACCCCGAACTAGCGGGGATCGAGCAGTACTTC.

This chain links TRBV28 with TRBJ2-7; 12 bases are a match to TRBD2. The CDR3 sequence is 16 residues long. Trimming cost V 3 bases and J 3 bases; bases outside gene matches: 6. The germline gives CDR1 MDHEN, CDR2 SYDVKM. This CDR3 is CASSFEGTSGYYEQYF. Written as DNA, the CDR3 is TGTGCCAGCAGTTTTGAGGGGACTAGCGGGTACTACGAGCAGTACTTC.

A few counts support this clone. The chain carries TRBV7-9 and TRBJ2-1, with a tentative D call TRBD2 (7 bases). The CDR3 sequence is 16 residues long. The V gene's germline CDR1 is SEHNR and CDR2 FQNEAQ (reference sequence). With 3 bases removed from V and 1 base from J, the gap between germline ends came to 13 bases. CDR3 in DNA: TGTGCCAGCAGCTTCTTAGGGGGGGGGTCCTACAATGAGCAGTTCTTC. This gives the protein CASSFLGGGSYNEQFF.

The gene calls are TRBV6-1 and TRBJ1-3; tentative D call: TRBD1 (5 bases). Germline V gene sequence: CDR1 MNHNS, CDR2 SASEGT. The length of the CDR3 is 15 residues. Trimming removed 4 bases at V and 4 bases at J, with 14 bases between. CDR3 sequence reads: CASSVERTPGNTIYF. CDR3 coding DNA: TGTGCCAGCAGTGTCGAAAGGACACCCGGAAACACCATATATTTT.

The sample holds one count of this clone. V usage is TRBV5-6 and J usage is TRBJ2-2; TRBD1 agrees at 8 bases. The germline V gene encodes CDR1 SGHDT and CDR2 YYEEEE. The CDR3 totals 18 residues. J was trimmed by 4 bases and V by 5 bases; bases with no gene match: 16. CDR3: CASRSGQAISWSTGELFF. As DNA, the CDR3 is TGTGCCAGCAGATCGGGACAGGCGATTTCATGGAGCACCGGGGAGCTGTTTTTT.

The J gene is TRBJ2-7, the V gene TRBV5-1; no clear D gene. The V end lost 4 bases, the J end lost 0 bases, and 11 bases lay between the germline ends. The CDR3 contains 14 residues. Looked up from germline, CDR1 is SGHRS and CDR2 is YFSETQ. As DNA, the CDR3 is TGCGCCAGCAGCCCGGGTGCCTACTCCTACGAGCAGTACTTC. Protein sequence: CASSPGAYSYEQYF.

The chain employs TRBV11-3 and TRBJ2-2; 8 positions match TRBD1. The CDR3 has 16 amino acids. J gave up 1 base and V 2 bases, and 3 bases lay outside the gene matches. Per the germline V gene, CDR1 is SGHNT and CDR2 is YENEEA. The CDR3 sequence is CASSLYRGLNTGELFF. The CDR3 DNA reads TGTGCCAGCAGCTTATACAGGGGGTTGAACACCGGGGAGCTGTTTTTT.

This rearrangement joins TRBV7-9 to TRBJ1-2; unclear D gene. The CDR3 is 16 residues long. With 0 bases removed from V and 5 bases from J, the gap between germline ends came to 16 bases. CDR1 is SEHNR and CDR2 is FQNEAQ in the germline V gene (reference sequence). CDR3 protein: CASSLARTQEEYGYTF. The CDR3 nucleotides read TGTGCCAGCAGCTTAGCGCGTACCCAGGAGGAGTATGGCTACACCTTC.

The sample holds a few counts of this clone. The chain links TRBV5-6 to TRBJ2-3, with a tentative D call TRBD1 (6 bases). The CDR3 is made up of 16 amino acids. From germline, CDR1 is SGHDT and CDR2 YYEEEE. V gave up 6 bases and J gave up 1 base, with 18 bases separating them. CDR3 in amino acids: CASTLDRVGGTDTQYF. CDR3 sequence (DNA): TGTGCCAGCACCCTGGACAGAGTGGGCGGCACAGATACGCAGTATTTT.

This clone showed up just a few times. The V call is TRBV7-9, the J call TRBJ2-7, with 9 bases lining up with TRBD1. The CDR3 is made up of 14 amino acids. CDR1 SEHNR and CDR2 FQNEAQ come from the germline V gene (reference sequence). The V segment lost 5 bases and the J segment 5 bases; nucleotides outside the gene matches: 7. DNA of the CDR3: TGTGCCAGCAGCGCACCGGGACAGGGCCACGAGCAGTACTTC. Its protein product is CASSAPGQGHEQYF.

The chain uses TRBV4-1 and TRBJ2-3, with 9 nucleotides matching TRBD1. The V gene's germline CDR1 is MGHRA and CDR2 YSYEKL. The CDR3 totals 15 residues. The V gene end was trimmed by 5 bases and the J gene end by 0 bases; junction bases not matched to a gene: 3. The CDR3 coding sequence is TGCGCCAGCAGCTGGGGACAGGGCAGCACAGATACGCAGTATTTT. Amino acids: CASSWGQGSTDTQYF.

The chain uses TRBV4-3 and TRBJ1-1; D possibly corresponds to TRBD1 (6 bases). The CDR3 has 18 residues. V was shortened by 0 bases and J by 2 bases, with 19 bases between the two germline ends. Germline CDR1 LGHNA, CDR2 YSLEER. DNA for the CDR3: TGCGCCAGCAGCCAAGATGCTCTCGGGGGGCTCTTAAACACTGAAGCTTTCTTT. It translates to CASSQDALGGLLNTEAFF.

The chain links TRBV7-2 to TRBJ2-3, with 8 bases identical to TRBD2. This CDR3 comprises 17 residues. The ends lost 1 base at V and 2 bases at J; junction bases unmatched: 8. Germline lookup yields CDR1 SGHTA and CDR2 FQGNSA. DNA for the CDR3: TGTGCCAGCAGCTTAGTTCACGCGGGGGGCCCCACAGATACGCAGTATTTT. It yields the protein CASSLVHAGGPTDTQYF.

This clone was seen a few times. The V and J genes are TRBV25-1 and TRBJ1-6; no firm D call. The CDR3 is 10 amino acids. Germline-derived CDR1 and CDR2 are MGHDK and SYGVNS. V was pared by 7 bases and J by 15 bases, with 10 bases between. The CDR3 loop is CASKEQHLHF. The CDR3 DNA reads as TGTGCCAGCAAAGAACAACACCTCCACTTT.

The chain is built from TRBV29-1 and TRBJ2-7; possibly TRBD1 for D (6 bases). Trimming removed 5 bases at V and 1 base at J, with 12 bases between. This CDR3 region has 13 residues. Germline V gene lookup returns CDR1 SQVTM and CDR2 ANQGSEA. The CDR3 DNA reads as TGCAGCGTTTTAACAGGGCGGTCCTACGAGCAGTACTTC. This codes for CSVLTGRSYEQYF.

The chain combines TRBV5-6 with TRBJ2-7; TRBD1 agrees at 8 bases. J lost 5 bases, V lost 4 bases, and 11 bases had no gene match. In germline, CDR1 is SGHDT, CDR2 YYEEEE. This CDR3 region has 15 residues. CDR3 region: CASSTGQGLLDEQYF. The CDR3 DNA reads TGTGCCAGCAGCACCGGACAGGGCCTCTTGGACGAGCAGTACTTC.

This clone was observed a single time. The chain uses TRBV9 and TRBJ1-2, with a tentative D call TRBD1 (5 bases). Trimming took off 4 bases at V and 1 base at J, with 17 bases between the two ends. Looked up from germline, CDR1 is SGDLS and CDR2 is YYNGEE. The CDR3 extends over 16 amino acids. The CDR3 DNA reads TGTGCCAGCAGCCCTGAGTTGGGGCCTTTTAACTATGGCTACACCTTC. Translated: CASSPELGPFNYGYTF.

This clone was found a few times. The CDR3 spells CAISEGTPPNYGYTF. The CDR3 bases are TGTGCCATCAGTGAGGGGACACCTCCTAACTATGGCTACACCTTC. This chain links TRBV10-3 with TRBJ1-2, with D possibly being TRBD1 (6 bases). Trimming left V 2 bases short and J 0 bases short, with 10 bases between. The CDR3 spans 15 residues. Germline V gene data show CDR1 as ENHRY and CDR2 as SYGVKD.

This chain uses TRBV5-1 with TRBJ2-1; possible D gene TRBD2, 6 bases. V was clipped by 0 bases and J by 0 bases, with 13 bases between them. This CDR3 is built from 17 residues. Germline values: CDR1 SGHRS, CDR2 YFSETQ. CDR3 nucleotide sequence: TGCGCCAGCAGCTTGGTCGGGGGAGCGAGCTCCTACAATGAGCAGTTCTTC. This encodes CASSLVGGASSYNEQFF.

The genes are TRBV11-2 and TRBJ2-7; 7 bases align to TRBD1. Germline V gene lookup returns CDR1 SGHAT and CDR2 FQNNGV. V gave up 5 bases and J gave up 1 base; unmatched junction bases: 8. This CDR3 spans 15 amino acids. CDR3 DNA sequence: TGTGCCAGCAGCCAGTCGGACAGGACGTCCTACGAGCAGTACTTC. This codes for CASSQSDRTSYEQYF.

This clone has just a few counts. CDR3 coding DNA: TGTGCCAGCAGCTTATCAGGGAACAATGAGCAGTTCTTC. This gives the protein CASSLSGNNEQFF. The rearrangement joins TRBV7-6 to TRBJ2-1, with D possibly TRBD1 on 5 matching bases. Per germline, CDR1 SGHVS and CDR2 FNYEAQ. Between the trimmed V and J ends, which lost 2 bases and 5 bases, there was a span of 7 bases. The CDR3 has 13 amino acids.

The genes are TRBV29-1 and TRBJ2-7, with TRBD1 identical over 8 bases. The germline V gene has CDR1 SQVTM and CDR2 ANQGSEA. The CDR3 runs to 13 residues. The V and J ends lost 5 bases and 3 bases, in that order; junction bases with no gene match: 6. CDR3 bases: TGCAGCGTTTCGACAGGGGAGAGCTACGAGCAGTACTTC. Its protein product is CSVSTGESYEQYF.

This clone was seen once. The V call is TRBV5-4, the J call TRBJ2-7; TRBD1 agrees at 7 bases. Germline loops: CDR1 SGHNT, CDR2 YYREEE (reference sequence). The junction had 3 bases not matched to a gene; V was cut back by 3 bases and J by 0 bases. The CDR3 is 14 amino acids. CDR3 bases: TGTGCCAGCAGCTATGACAGGGACTCCTACGAGCAGTACTTC. It codes for CASSYDRDSYEQYF.

This clone was seen a few times. V usage is TRBV19 and J usage is TRBJ1-1; TRBD1 is a possible D gene (5 bases). The CDR3 loop spans 10 amino acids. V lost 7 bases and J 8 bases, leaving 8 bases between the germline ends. The germline V gene encodes CDR1 LNHDA and CDR2 SQIVND (reference sequence). CDR3 region: CASMSGEAFF. For the CDR3, the DNA is TGTGCCAGTATGTCAGGGGAAGCTTTCTTT.

The V and J genes are TRBV4-1 and TRBJ2-1, with 7 bases identical to TRBD1. The CDR3 runs 11 residues. Germline V gene data show CDR1 as MGHRA and CDR2 as YSYEKL. J gave up 7 bases and V 7 bases, and 1 base lay outside the gene matches. The CDR3 region is CASTQGNEQFF. The CDR3 DNA follows: TGCGCCAGCACACAGGGGAATGAGCAGTTCTTC.

This chain connects TRBV15 to TRBJ2-4; D is possibly TRBD1 (7 bases). The V gene's germline CDR1 is LNHNV and CDR2 YYDKDF (reference sequence). The CDR3 has 14 amino acids. Deletions cut 0 bases from V and 7 bases from J, with 10 bases between. CDR3 amino acids: CATSRETGRNIQYF. The CDR3 DNA follows: TGTGCCACCAGCAGAGAGACAGGGAGGAACATTCAGTACTTC.